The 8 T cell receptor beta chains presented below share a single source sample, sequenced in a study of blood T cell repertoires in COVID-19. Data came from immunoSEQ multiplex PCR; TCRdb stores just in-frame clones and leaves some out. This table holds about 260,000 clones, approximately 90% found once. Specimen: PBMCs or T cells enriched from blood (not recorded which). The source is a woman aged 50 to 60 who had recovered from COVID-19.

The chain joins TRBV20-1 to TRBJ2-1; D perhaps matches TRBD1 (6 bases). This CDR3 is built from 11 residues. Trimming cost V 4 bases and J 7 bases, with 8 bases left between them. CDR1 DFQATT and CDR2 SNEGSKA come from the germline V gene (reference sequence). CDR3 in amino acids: CSATQGNEQFF. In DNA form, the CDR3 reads TGCAGTGCTACTCAGGGGAATGAGCAGTTCTTC.

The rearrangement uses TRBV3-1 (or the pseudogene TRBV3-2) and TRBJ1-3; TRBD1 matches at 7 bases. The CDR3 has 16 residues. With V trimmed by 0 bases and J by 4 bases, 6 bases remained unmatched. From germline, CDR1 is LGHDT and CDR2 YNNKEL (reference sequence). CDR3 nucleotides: TGTGCCAGCAGCCAAGATTTAGGGGGCGTAGGAAACACCATATATTTT. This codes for CASSQDLGGVGNTIYF.

CDR3 DNA: TGTGCCAGCAGCTTACAAGGCCCGGGAAATAATTCACCCCTCCACTTT. Translating gives CASSLQGPGNNSPLHF. The V call is TRBV7-3, the J call TRBJ1-6, with D unresolved. Germline CDR1 and CDR2: SGHTA and FQGTGA. Deletions cut 2 bases from V and 5 bases from J, with 13 bases between. This CDR3 contains 16 residues.

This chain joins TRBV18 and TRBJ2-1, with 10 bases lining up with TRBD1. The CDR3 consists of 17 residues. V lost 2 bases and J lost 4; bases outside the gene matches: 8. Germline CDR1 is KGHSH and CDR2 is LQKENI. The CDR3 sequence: CASSPTILGQGYNEQFF. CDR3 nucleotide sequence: TGTGCCAGCTCACCAACCATCCTGGGACAGGGGTACAATGAGCAGTTCTTC. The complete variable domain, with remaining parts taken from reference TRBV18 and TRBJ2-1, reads NAGVMQNPRHLVRRRGQEARLRCSPMKGHSHVYWYRQLPEEGLKFMVYLQKENIIDESGMPKERFSAEFPKEGPSILRIQQVVRGDSAAYFCASSPTILGQGYNEQFFGPGTRLTVL.

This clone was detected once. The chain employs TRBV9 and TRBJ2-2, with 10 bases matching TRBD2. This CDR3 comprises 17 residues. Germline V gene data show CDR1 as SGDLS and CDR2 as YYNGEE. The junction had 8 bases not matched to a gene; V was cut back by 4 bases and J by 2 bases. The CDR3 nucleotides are TGTGCCAGCAGCTCACTACGGACTAGCGGAAACACCGGGGAGCTGTTTTTT. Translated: CASSSLRTSGNTGELFF.

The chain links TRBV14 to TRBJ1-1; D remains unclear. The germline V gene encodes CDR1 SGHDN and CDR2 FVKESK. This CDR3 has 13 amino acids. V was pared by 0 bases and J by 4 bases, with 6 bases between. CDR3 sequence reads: CASSQELSTEAFF. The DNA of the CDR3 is TGTGCCAGCAGCCAAGAACTATCCACTGAAGCTTTCTTT.

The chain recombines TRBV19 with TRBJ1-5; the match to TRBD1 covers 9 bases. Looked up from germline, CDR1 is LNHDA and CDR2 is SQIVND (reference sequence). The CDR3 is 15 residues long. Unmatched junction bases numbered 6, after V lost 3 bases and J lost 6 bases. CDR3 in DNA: TGTGCCAGTAGTATGGGACAGGGATCGGGTCAGCCCCAGCATTTT. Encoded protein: CASSMGQGSGQPQHF.

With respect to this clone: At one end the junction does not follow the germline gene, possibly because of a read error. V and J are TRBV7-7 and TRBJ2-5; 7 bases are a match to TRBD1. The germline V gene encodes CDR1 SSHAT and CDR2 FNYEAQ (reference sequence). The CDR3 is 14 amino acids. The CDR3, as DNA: TGTGCTAGCAGCTTTACAGGGGACATGGAGACCCAGTACTTC. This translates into CASSFTGDMETQYF.